The clone carrying this T cell receptor beta chain has only a few counts. Its antigen remains unknown. This entry is derived from a study of naive and memory T cell subsets. Overall study findings and caveats: In naive cells, over 85% of TCR sequences were seen only once.

Two oligonucleotides, mixed equimolar, formed the beta constant-region primer covering TRBC1 and TRBC2. MiXCR was run by TCRdb on the UMI-ligation and nested PCR reads, yielding one entry per CDR3 protein. This table has under 100,000 distinct CDR3 sequences, 7% appearing once. Sequenced material: central memory CD4+ T cells from blood. This sequence originates from a human donor in good health.

Written as DNA, the CDR3 is TGTGCCAGCAGTGAATTTTTTCTGGGGCAAGGGGGGAATTCACCCCTCCACTTT. This translates into CASSEFFLGQGGNSPLHF. The chain couples TRBV2 to TRBJ1-6; D is perhaps TRBD1 (6 bases). V was pared by 2 bases and J by 7 bases, with 21 bases between. The germline gives CDR1 SNHLY, CDR2 FYNNEI. The CDR3 totals 18 residues.